This T cell receptor beta chain was identified in a study of CD8 T cells in ankylosing spondylitis. This CDR3 region has 16 residues. The germline V gene has CDR1 SGHVS and CDR2 FNYEAQ. V lost 5 bases and J lost 1; bases outside the gene matches: 7. MiXCR was run by TCRdb on the 5' RACE reads, yielding one entry per CDR3 protein. This sample carries some 200,000 distinct CDR3 sequences, 7% to 8% of them seen once, and the ten largest clones take 11% to 15%. Overall study findings and caveats: Apparently characteristic of ankylosing spondylitis blood was a TCR beta motif (fewer than ten highly homologous variants). Clones that were linked to disease were CD8+ and were relatively rare in peripheral blood.

This clonotype was seen many times. Its specificity is unknown. V is TRBV7-6 and J is TRBJ2-1, with TRBD2 matching over 8 bases. Sequences were obtained from blood, either unsorted or a sorted T cell fraction (not recorded which). The TCR sequence derives from a male donor with ankylosing spondylitis. CDR3 residues: CASSVSLAESYNEQFF. The CDR3 region has the DNA TGTGCCAGCAGCGTCTCACTAGCGGAATCCTACAATGAGCAGTTCTTC.